Each of the 5 T cell receptor beta chains below was sequenced from the same sample in a study of Graves' ophthalmopathy and Graves' hyperthyroidism. RNA transcripts were the source from which TCR beta CDR3 regions were amplified. After a first-round RT-PCR with HTBI primers, a second-round multiplex PCR was run. In TCRdb, the multiplex PCR reads were re-called with MiXCR into one record per CDR3 protein. The sample records about 740,000 distinct CDR3 sequences, roughly two fifths being singletons. Input material: peripheral blood. These receptors were obtained from an adult man with Graves' ophthalmopathy.

This clonotype has more than one count but fewer than ten. The junction departs from germline at one end; a sequencing error may be responsible. The chain recombines TRBV24-1 with TRBJ1-5; D unresolved. Germline loops: CDR1 KGHDR, CDR2 SFDVKD. The length of the CDR3 is 16 residues. The CDR3 region is CASSYDRAGLDVSQHF. DNA for the CDR3: TGTGCCAGCAGTTACGACCGGGCCGGGCTCGATGTGTCCCAGCATTTT.

This clonotype was counted at least ten times. The chain joins TRBV2 to TRBJ1-2, with D unclear. V was pared by 8 bases and J by 3 bases, with 13 bases between. This CDR3 is built from 13 residues. CDR1 is SNHLY and CDR2 is FYNNEI in the germline V gene. CDR3: CASSDDTYYGYTF. CDR3 coding DNA: TGTGCCAGCTCCGATGACACGTACTATGGCTACACCTTC. The full variable domain, its missing parts supplied by reference TRBV2 and TRBJ1-2, is EPEVTQTPSHQVTQMGQEVILRCVPISNHLYFYWYRQILGQKVEFLVSFYNNEISEKSEIFDDQFSVERPDGSNFTLKIRSTKLEDSAMYFCASSDDTYYGYTFGSGTRLTVV.

This clonotype was counted between two and nine times. Since a much larger clone is just one base distant, this may be a read error. No conserved phenylalanine or tryptophan ends this CDR3, so it is likely a read error. This chain uses TRBV7-8 with TRBJ2-7; 7 nucleotides agree with TRBD1. Germline-derived CDR1 and CDR2 are SGHVS and FQNEAQ. The junction had 3 bases not matched to a gene; V was cut back by 8 bases and J by 2 bases. The CDR3 contains 12 residues. The CDR3 DNA reads as TGTGCCAGCCGGGACAGAACCTACGAGCAGTACCTC. It specifies CASRDRTYEQYL.

The rearrangement joins TRBV20-1 to TRBJ2-7; D unresolved. The germline V gene encodes CDR1 DFQATT and CDR2 SNEGSKA (reference sequence). Trimming took off 4 bases at V and 6 bases at J, with 19 bases between the two ends. This CDR3 spans 14 amino acids. The CDR3 sequence is CSAMETPLLLEQYF. The CDR3 bases are TGCAGTGCTATGGAAACGCCGCTGCTCCTCGAGCAGTACTTC.

The J gene is TRBJ2-7, the V gene TRBV2; weak D call: TRBD1 (6 bases). CDR1 SNHLY and CDR2 FYNNEI come from the germline V gene. This CDR3 is built from 14 residues. Trimming removed 4 bases from V and 0 bases from J, with 10 bases in between. The CDR3 bases are TGTGCCAGCAGTGCCGACAGGAGCTCCTACGAGCAGTACTTC. Its protein product is CASSADRSSYEQYF.